This T cell receptor (beta chain) was identified during a study of cytomegalovirus exposure and HLA in healthy donors. On the study more broadly: A prior study identified approximately 110 million unique TCR beta sequences from some 200 million T cells.

The CDR3 loop spans 16 amino acids. With 2 bases clipped from V and 6 bases from J, the junction kept 14 bases outside the gene matches. Germline V lookup: CDR1 GTSNPN, CDR2 SVGIG (reference sequence). In the case of this clone: Its antigen is not known.

The PCR was carried out with 60 Vbeta primers and 13 Jbeta primers. The protocol was immunoSEQ multiplex PCR, while the TCRdb copy is restricted to in-frame clones and leaves out a portion. The data show 110,000 to 150,000 clones, with roughly 73% seen just once and 13% to 15% held by the top ten. Broader study findings: Associated with cytomegalovirus, according to the listing, were 150 to 200 TCR beta chains. Later analysis suggested most CMV-associated TCR beta chains were HLA-restricted. Trimming of TCR beta V- and J-genes showed a link, identified in a later analysis, to a missense DCLRE1C variant.

Sequenced sample: PBMCs. This sequence joins TRBV30 and TRBJ1-2; 8 bases align to TRBD1. The TCR comes from a human donor in good health. The CDR3 DNA follows: TGTGCCTGGAGTCCGATGCGGACAGGGAGGGCTGATGGCTACACCTTC. Translating it yields CAWSPMRTGRADGYTF.